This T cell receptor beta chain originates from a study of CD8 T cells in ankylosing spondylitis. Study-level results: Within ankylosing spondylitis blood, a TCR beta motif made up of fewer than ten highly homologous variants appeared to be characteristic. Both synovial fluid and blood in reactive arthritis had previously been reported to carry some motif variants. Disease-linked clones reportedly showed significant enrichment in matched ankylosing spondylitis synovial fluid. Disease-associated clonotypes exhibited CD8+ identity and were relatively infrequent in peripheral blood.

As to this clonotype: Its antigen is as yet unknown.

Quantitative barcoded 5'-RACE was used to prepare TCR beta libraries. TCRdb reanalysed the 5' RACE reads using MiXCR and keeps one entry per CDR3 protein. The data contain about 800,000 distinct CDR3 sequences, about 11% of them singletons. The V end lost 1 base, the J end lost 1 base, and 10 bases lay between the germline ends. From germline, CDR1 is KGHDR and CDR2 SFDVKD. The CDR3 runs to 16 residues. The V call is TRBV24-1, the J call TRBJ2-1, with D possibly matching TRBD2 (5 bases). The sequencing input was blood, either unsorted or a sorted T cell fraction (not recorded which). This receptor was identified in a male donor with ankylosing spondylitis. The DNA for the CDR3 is TGTGCCACCAGTGATTTTAAGAGGGAGTCCTACAATGAGCAGTTCTTC. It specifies CATSDFKRESYNEQFF.